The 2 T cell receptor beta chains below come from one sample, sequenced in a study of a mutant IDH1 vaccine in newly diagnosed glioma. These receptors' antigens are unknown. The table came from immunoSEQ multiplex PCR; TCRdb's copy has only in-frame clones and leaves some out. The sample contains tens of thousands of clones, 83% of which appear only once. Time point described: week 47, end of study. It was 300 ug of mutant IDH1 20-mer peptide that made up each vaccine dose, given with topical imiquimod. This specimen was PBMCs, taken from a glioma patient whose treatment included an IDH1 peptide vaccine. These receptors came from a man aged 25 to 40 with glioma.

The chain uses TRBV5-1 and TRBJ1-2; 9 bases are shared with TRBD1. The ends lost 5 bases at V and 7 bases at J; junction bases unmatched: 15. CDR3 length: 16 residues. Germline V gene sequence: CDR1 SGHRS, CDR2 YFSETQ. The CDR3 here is CASRKQGARILSGYTF. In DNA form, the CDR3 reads TGCGCCAGCAGGAAACAGGGGGCGCGAATATTAAGTGGCTACACCTTC.

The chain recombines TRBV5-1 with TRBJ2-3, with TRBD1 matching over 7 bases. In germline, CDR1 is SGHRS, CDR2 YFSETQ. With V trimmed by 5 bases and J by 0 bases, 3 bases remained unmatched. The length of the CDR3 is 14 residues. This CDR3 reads CASSRDRSTDTQYF. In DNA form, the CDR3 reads TGCGCCAGCAGTCGGGACAGAAGCACAGATACGCAGTATTTT. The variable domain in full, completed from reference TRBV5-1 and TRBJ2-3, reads KAGVTQTPRYLIKTRGQQVTLSCSPISGHRSVSWYQQTPGQGLQFLFEYFSETQRNKGNFPGRFSGRQFSNSRSEMNVSTLELGDSALYLCASSRDRSTDTQYFGPGTRLTVL.